A single sample is the source of the 12 T cell receptor beta chains below, sequenced in a study of cytomegalovirus exposure and HLA in healthy donors. The PCR made use of 60 Vbeta and 13 Jbeta primers. Assay: immunoSEQ multiplex PCR; the TCRdb copy retains only in-frame clones and omits some. Altogether 90,000 to 140,000 clones are present, nearly 15% being singletons, with the ten largest covering over 0.65%. The sample comprised PBMCs. These receptors came from a female donor in good health and CMV-seronegative.

A few counts support this clone. The chain combines TRBV6-5 with TRBJ1-6, with a weak D call TRBD1 (5 bases). Germline V lookup: CDR1 MNHEY, CDR2 SVGAGI. CDR3 length: 15 residues. V lost 5 bases and J 7 bases, leaving 15 bases between the germline ends. The CDR3 sequence: CASSPRQPLNSPLHF. DNA for the CDR3: TGTGCCAGCAGTCCCCGACAGCCCTTGAATTCACCCCTCCACTTT.

In this sample, this clone turned up a few times. This chain uses TRBV28 with TRBJ1-5; TRBD1 matches at 8 bases. The CDR3 runs to 17 residues. With 1 base clipped from V and 5 bases from J, the junction kept 10 bases outside the gene matches. Germline CDR1 is MDHEN and CDR2 is SYDVKM. Here the CDR3 reads CASSLYTYRGMDQPQHF. CDR3 nucleotide sequence: TGTGCCAGCAGTTTATATACCTACAGGGGGATGGATCAGCCCCAGCATTTT.

Of note for this clone: Sequence at one end of the junction differs from germline and may be a read error. The CDR3 region is CASSPGHLQEAQYF. Here the CDR3 DNA reads TGTGCCAGCAGCCCCGGACATCTACAAGAGGCCCAGTACTTC. The rearrangement links TRBV11-2 to TRBJ2-5, with D tentatively TRBD1 (5 bases). Germline CDR1 reads SGHAT; CDR2 reads FQNNGV. This CDR3 is built from 14 residues.

This clone was detected only a few times. The chain combines TRBV28 with TRBJ1-1, with TRBD1 matching over 10 bases. CDR1 is MDHEN and CDR2 is SYDVKM in the germline V gene. CDR3 length: 18 residues. V lost 2 bases, J lost 3 bases, and 12 bases stayed unmatched. The CDR3 bases are TGTGCCAGCAGTTTAGGTTATCGACAGGGGGCTCGTCACACTGAAGCTTTCTTT. Translated: CASSLGYRQGARHTEAFF.

In its sample, this clone was seen a few times. The chain carries TRBV28 and TRBJ2-3; 8 nucleotides agree with TRBD1. Germline loops: CDR1 MDHEN, CDR2 SYDVKM. V lost 1 base to trimming and J lost 0 bases; unmatched junction nucleotides: 6. The CDR3 sequence is 17 residues long. The CDR3 coding sequence is TGTGCCAGCAGTTTATCCCCACAGGGGGAAAGCACAGATACGCAGTATTTT. It specifies CASSLSPQGESTDTQYF. Variable domain in full (rest from reference TRBV28 and TRBJ2-3): DVKVTQSSRYLVKRTGEKVFLECVQDMDHENMFWYRQDPGLGLRLIYFSYDVKMKEKGDIPEGYSVSREKKERFSLILESASTNQTSMYLCASSLSPQGESTDTQYFGPGTRLTVL.

This clone has a handful of counts. The chain couples TRBV27 to TRBJ2-5; TRBD1 agrees at 11 bases. CDR1 and CDR2 (germline): MNHEY, SMNVEV (reference sequence). V trimming: 2 bases; J trimming: 4 bases; junction bases outside the gene matches: 9. CDR3 length equals 17 residues. CDR3 residues: CASSLTGQGASGETQYF. The CDR3 region has the DNA TGTGCCAGCAGTTTAACTGGACAGGGGGCGTCGGGAGAGACCCAGTACTTC.

The rearrangement uses TRBV6-5 and TRBJ1-2; a weak D match, TRBD1 (5 bases). The ends were cut back, 4 bases at V and 4 bases at J, with 10 bases in the middle. Looked up from germline, CDR1 is MNHEY and CDR2 is SVGAGI. This CDR3 is built from 13 residues. In DNA form, the CDR3 reads TGTGCCAGCAGTTTTCAGGGAGGCTATGGCTACACCTTC. Residues: CASSFQGGYGYTF.

The genes are TRBV28 and TRBJ1-2; 8 positions agree with TRBD1. Germline V gene data show CDR1 as MDHEN and CDR2 as SYDVKM. The CDR3 extends over 13 amino acids. Trimming cost V 2 bases and J 6 bases; bases outside gene matches: 2. The CDR3 sequence is CASSLQGADGYTF. The CDR3 DNA follows: TGTGCCAGCAGTTTACAGGGGGCGGATGGCTACACCTTC.

In this sample, this clone turned up a few times. V is TRBV5-1 and J is TRBJ2-3, with D maybe TRBD1 (6 bases). The germline CDR1 and CDR2 sequences are SGHRS and YFSETQ. This CDR3 spans 17 amino acids. Trimming removed 0 bases at V and 2 bases at J, with 16 bases between. The CDR3 DNA follows: TGCGCCAGCAGCTTGGAAGGGCAGGGGAAAGACACAGATACGCAGTATTTT. The encoded protein is CASSLEGQGKDTDTQYF.

This clone was seen a few times. The gene calls are TRBV4-3 and TRBJ1-2; 8 nucleotides line up with TRBD1. This CDR3 is built from 16 residues. The junction had 11 bases not matched to a gene; V was cut back by 3 bases and J by 5 bases. Germline V gene data show CDR1 as LGHNA and CDR2 as YSLEER. The CDR3 DNA follows: TGCGCCAGCAGCCACATGGGAGGACAGGGCAGTTATGGCTACACCTTC. Residues: CASSHMGGQGSYGYTF.

This clone was observed a handful of times. The chain couples TRBV13 to TRBJ2-1; 10 nucleotides match TRBD2. Germline CDR1 is PRHDT and CDR2 is FYEKMQ (reference sequence). J gave up 8 bases and V 5 bases, and 12 bases lay outside the gene matches. This CDR3 is built from 16 residues. In DNA form, the CDR3 reads TGTGCCAGCAGCAGGTTTAGCGGGAGGACGGGGGATGAGCAGTTCTTC. Its translation: CASSRFSGRTGDEQFF.

This clone was detected a few times. The chain has TRBV6-5 and TRBJ2-7, with D maybe TRBD1 (5 bases). This CDR3 is built from 16 residues. The germline CDR1 and CDR2 sequences are MNHEY and SVGAGI. V dropped 2 bases and J dropped 6 bases, with 20 bases sitting between them. The CDR3 here is CASSYVGPAGASEQYF. For the CDR3, the DNA is TGTGCCAGCAGTTACGTGGGCCCTGCTGGGGCTTCCGAGCAGTACTTC.